The rows below give T cell receptor beta chains drawn from one sample of a study of cytomegalovirus exposure and HLA in healthy donors. Some clones are missing from TCRdb's copy, which holds only in-frame ones; the method was immunoSEQ multiplex PCR. The profile shows about 36,000 clones, approximately 70% of them singletons. Sequenced: PBMCs. The source is a man aged 25-40 years in good health and CMV-seronegative. CDR3s include the opening cysteine and the closing phenylalanine or tryptophan. D genes are given only for firm matches. Clone size is given for some rows only: seen once, a few or many times, or a class if the clone is expanded.

j_call clone_size v_call d_call cdr3_nt cdr3_aa
TRBJ2-1 few TRBV2 TRBD2 TGTGCCAGCCGACTAGCGGGAGGGCCCTACAATGAGCAGTTCTTC CASRLAGGPYNEQFF
TRBJ1-5 - TRBV9 - TGTGCCAGCAGCGTAGATCCGGGAGGGCATCAGCCCCAGCATTTT CASSVDPGGHQPQHF
TRBJ2-7 once TRBV4-3 TRBD1 TGCGCCAGCAGCCCTTACGGGACAGGGGCCTACGAGCAGTACTTC CASSPYGTGAYEQYF
TRBJ1-1 few TRBV5-1 TRBD1 TGCGCCAGCAGCTTGCACAGGGGGATGAACACTGAAGCTTTCTTT CASSLHRGMNTEAFF
TRBJ1-1 once TRBV5-8 - TGTGCCAGCAGCTGGGGGGTTGAAGCTTTCTTT CASSWGVEAFF
TRBJ2-7 - TRBV7-6 - TGTGCCAGCAGCTTAGCCCCAACTCCCTACGAGCAGTACTTC CASSLAPTPYEQYF
TRBJ2-3 - TRBV11-1 - TGTGCCAGCAAATTGGGGCAGCGGGCTCAGGCGCAGTATTTT CASKLGQRAQAQYF
TRBJ2-1 - TRBV11-3 - TGTGCCAGCAGCTTAGATCCCCTCCACAATGAGCAGTTCTTC CASSLDPLHNEQFF
TRBJ1-5 - TRBV19 - TGTGCCAGTAGTACGAGGGAAGTCGGGAGCAATCAGCCCCAGCATTTT CASSTREVGSNQPQHF
TRBJ1-5 - TRBV11-2 - TGTGCCAGCAGCTTGCGCCCCGATCAGCCCCAGCATTTT CASSLRPDQPQHF
TRBJ2-2 - TRBV6-4 - TGTGCCAGCAGTGAGGGGCGGGAATACGCCGGGGAGCTGTTTTTT CASSEGREYAGELFF
TRBJ2-7 - TRBV4-1 TRBD1 TGCGCCAGCAGCCACCTCACAGGGGGCTTGAACGAGCAGTACTTC CASSHLTGGLNEQYF
TRBJ1-2 - TRBV4-1 - TGCGCCAGCAGCCCTAACTTAGCTAACAACTATGGCTACACCTTC CASSPNLANNYGYTF
TRBJ2-3 - TRBV18 TRBD1 TGTGCCAGCTCACCAGGGACAGCCGATACGCAGTATTTT CASSPGTADTQYF
TRBJ2-1 - TRBV5-1 TRBD2 TGCGCCAGCAGCTTTACCCTCGGACTAGCGGGAGGCAATGAGCAGTTCTTC CASSFTLGLAGGNEQFF
TRBJ1-1 many TRBV6-5 - TGTGCCAGCAGTTACTCCCGGGGGGGAACCACTGAAGCTTTCTTT CASSYSRGGTTEAFF
TRBJ1-2 few TRBV28 TRBD1 TGTGCCAGCAGGGGGACAGCGAATAACTATGGCTACACCTTC CASRGTANNYGYTF